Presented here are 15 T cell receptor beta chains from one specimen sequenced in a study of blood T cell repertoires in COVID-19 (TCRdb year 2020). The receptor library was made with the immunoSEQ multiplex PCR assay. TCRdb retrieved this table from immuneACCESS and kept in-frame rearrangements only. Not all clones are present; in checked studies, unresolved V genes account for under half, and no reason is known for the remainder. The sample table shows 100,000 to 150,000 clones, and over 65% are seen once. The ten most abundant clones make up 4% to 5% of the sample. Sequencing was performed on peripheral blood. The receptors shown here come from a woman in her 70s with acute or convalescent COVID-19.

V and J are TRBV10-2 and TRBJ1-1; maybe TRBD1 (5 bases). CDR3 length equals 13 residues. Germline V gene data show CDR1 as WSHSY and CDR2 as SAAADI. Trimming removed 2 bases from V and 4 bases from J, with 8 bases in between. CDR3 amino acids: CASSEQGSTEAFF. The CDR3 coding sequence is TGCGCCAGCAGTGAGCAGGGTTCCACTGAAGCTTTCTTT.

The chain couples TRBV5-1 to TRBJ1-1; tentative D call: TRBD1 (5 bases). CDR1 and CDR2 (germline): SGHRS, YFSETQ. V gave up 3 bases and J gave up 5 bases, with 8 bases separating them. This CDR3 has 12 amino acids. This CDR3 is CASSWGGTEAFF. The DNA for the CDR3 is TGCGCCAGCAGCTGGGGGGGTACTGAAGCTTTCTTT.

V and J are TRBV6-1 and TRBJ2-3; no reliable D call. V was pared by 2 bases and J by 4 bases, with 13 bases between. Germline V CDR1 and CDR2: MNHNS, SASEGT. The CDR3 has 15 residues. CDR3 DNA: TGTGCCAGCAGTGAAATTAAGTGGAGTGCAGATACGCAGTATTTT. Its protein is CASSEIKWSADTQYF.

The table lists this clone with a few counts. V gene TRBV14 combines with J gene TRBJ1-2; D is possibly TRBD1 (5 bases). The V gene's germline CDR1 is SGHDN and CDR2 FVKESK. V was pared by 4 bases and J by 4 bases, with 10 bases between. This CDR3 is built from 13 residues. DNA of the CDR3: TGTGCCAGCAGCCCGACAGTACGCTATGGCTACACCTTC. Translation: CASSPTVRYGYTF. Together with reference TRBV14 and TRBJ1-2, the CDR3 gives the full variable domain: EAGVTQFPSHSVIEKGQTVTLRCDPISGHDNLYWYRRVMGKEIKFLLHFVKESKQDESGMPNNRFLAERTGGTYSTLKVQPAELEDSGVYFCASSPTVRYGYTFGSGTRLTVV.

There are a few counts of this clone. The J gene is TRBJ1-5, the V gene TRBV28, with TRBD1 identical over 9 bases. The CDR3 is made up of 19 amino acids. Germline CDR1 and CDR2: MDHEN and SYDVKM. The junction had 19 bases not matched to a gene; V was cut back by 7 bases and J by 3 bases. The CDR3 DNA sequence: TGTGCCAGCAACCAAAGGGGGCACAGGGGGCCTATATCCAATCAGCCCCAGCATTTT. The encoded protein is CASNQRGHRGPISNQPQHF.

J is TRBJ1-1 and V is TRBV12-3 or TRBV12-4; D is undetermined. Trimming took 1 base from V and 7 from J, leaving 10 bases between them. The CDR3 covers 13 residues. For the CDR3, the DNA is TGTGCCAGCAGTTTAGTGACTGGTAGTGAAGCTTTCTTT. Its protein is CASSLVTGSEAFF.

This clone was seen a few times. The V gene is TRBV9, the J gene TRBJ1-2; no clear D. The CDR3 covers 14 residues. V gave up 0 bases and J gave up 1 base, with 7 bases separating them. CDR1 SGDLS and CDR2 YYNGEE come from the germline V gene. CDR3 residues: CASSVGLDNYGYTF. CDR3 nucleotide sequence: TGTGCCAGCAGCGTAGGATTAGATAACTATGGCTACACCTTC.

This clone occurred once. The CDR3 bases are TGTGCCAGACTGAGGGAGCGGGACAGGGAATCTTCCGGAAACACCATATATTTT. It encodes CARLRERDRESSGNTIYF. The V call is TRBV21-1, the J call TRBJ1-3; TRBD1 reflects the table's D call only, with no check against the DNA. TRBV21-1 has pseudogene status. The CDR3 extends over 18 amino acids.

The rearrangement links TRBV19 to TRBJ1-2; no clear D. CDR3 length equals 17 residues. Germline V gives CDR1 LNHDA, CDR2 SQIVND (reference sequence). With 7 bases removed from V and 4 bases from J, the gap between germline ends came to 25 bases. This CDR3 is CASTLTAVARSGYGYTF. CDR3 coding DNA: TGTGCCAGTACCCTGACGGCAGTTGCACGCTCAGGCTATGGCTACACCTTC.

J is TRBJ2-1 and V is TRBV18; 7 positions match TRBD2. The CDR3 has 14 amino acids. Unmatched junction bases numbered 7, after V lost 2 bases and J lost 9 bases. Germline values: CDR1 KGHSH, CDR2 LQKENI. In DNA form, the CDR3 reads TGTGCCAGCTCACCAACACGAAGCGGGGTTGAGCAGTTCTTC. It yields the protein CASSPTRSGVEQFF.

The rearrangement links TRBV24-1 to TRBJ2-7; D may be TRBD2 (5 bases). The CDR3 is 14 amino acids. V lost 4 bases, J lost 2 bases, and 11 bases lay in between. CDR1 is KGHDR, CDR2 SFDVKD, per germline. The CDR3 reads CATSDVTTPYEQYV. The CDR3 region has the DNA TGTGCCACCAGTGACGTGACTACACCCTACGAGCAGTACGTC.

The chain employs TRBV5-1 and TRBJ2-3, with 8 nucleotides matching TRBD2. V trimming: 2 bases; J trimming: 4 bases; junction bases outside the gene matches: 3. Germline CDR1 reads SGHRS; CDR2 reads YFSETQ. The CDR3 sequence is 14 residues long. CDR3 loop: CASSLAGASDTQYF. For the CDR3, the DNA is TGCGCCAGCAGCTTAGCGGGGGCCTCAGATACGCAGTATTTT.

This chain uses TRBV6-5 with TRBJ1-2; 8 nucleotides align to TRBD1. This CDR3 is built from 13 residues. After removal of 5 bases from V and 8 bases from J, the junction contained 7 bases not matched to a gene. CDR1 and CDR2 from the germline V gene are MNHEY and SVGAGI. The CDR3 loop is CASSPRQGSGYTF. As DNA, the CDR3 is TGTGCCAGCAGTCCTCGACAGGGGAGCGGCTACACCTTC.

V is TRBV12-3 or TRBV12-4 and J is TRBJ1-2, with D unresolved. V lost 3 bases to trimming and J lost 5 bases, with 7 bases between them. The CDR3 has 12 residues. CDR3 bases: TGTGCCAGCAGTTTTGGCCGTTATGGCTACACCTTC. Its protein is CASSFGRYGYTF.

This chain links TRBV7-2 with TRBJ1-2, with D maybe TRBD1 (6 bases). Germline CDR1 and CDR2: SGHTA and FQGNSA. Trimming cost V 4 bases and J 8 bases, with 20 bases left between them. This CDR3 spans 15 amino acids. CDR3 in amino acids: CASSSNLGGGMGYTF. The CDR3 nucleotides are TGTGCCAGCAGCTCCAACCTTGGGGGGGGCATGGGCTACACCTTC.